Here is one T cell receptor beta chain with its context. The junction had 1 base not matched to a gene; V was cut back by 4 bases and J by 3 bases. The CDR3 is made up of 14 amino acids. CDR1 is LGHNA and CDR2 is YSLEER in the germline V gene. Sequenced by immunoSEQ multiplex PCR; TCRdb stores in-frame clones only, minus some. The sample yields roughly 51,000 clones, approximately 88% seen once. The sample originates from a study of T cell responses to AZD1222 COVID-19 vaccine. This sequence joins TRBV4-3 and TRBJ2-2; 8 nucleotides line up with TRBD2. The specimen was peripheral blood, collected 28 days after the second AZD1222 dose. The TCR sequence derives from an adult who received the AZD1222 COVID-19 vaccine. The CDR3 DNA sequence: TGCGCCAGCAGCCCGGGACTAGACACCGGGGAGCTGTTTTTT. Its translation: CASSPGLDTGELFF.